These 20 T cell receptor beta chains share one sample of origin, sequenced in a study of Graves' ophthalmopathy and Graves' hyperthyroidism. Amplification of the TCR beta CDR3 regions used RNA transcripts (as template). Amplification began with first-round RT-PCR using HTBI primers, then second-round multiplex PCR was performed. Each CDR3 protein gets one entry after TCRdb re-called the multiplex PCR reads with MiXCR. The sample includes over 200,000 distinct CDR3 sequences, roughly 27% of them seen just once. The sequencing input was peripheral blood. The receptor set was obtained from a man between 45 and 60 years old with Graves' ophthalmopathy.

Many counts were recorded for this clonotype. This chain joins TRBV2 and TRBJ2-2; tentative D call: TRBD1 (5 bases). The length of the CDR3 is 18 residues. Trimming shortened V by 8 bases and J by 0 bases, and 22 bases separated the two germline ends. Germline assignment: CDR1 SNHLY and CDR2 FYNNEI. This CDR3 reads CASRRESGGWTNTGELFF. The CDR3 nucleotides are TGTGCCAGCCGCAGGGAATCGGGCGGTTGGACGAACACCGGGGAGCTGTTTTTT.

This clonotype was seen many times. The chain employs TRBV7-9 and TRBJ2-5, with D maybe TRBD1 (5 bases). V was shortened by 7 bases and J by 0 bases, with 12 bases between the two germline ends. This CDR3 is 14 amino acids long. Germline V lookup: CDR1 SEHNR, CDR2 FQNEAQ (reference sequence). As DNA, the CDR3 is TGTGCCAGCACCATGCCAGGGTACCAAGAGACCCAGTACTTC. Its translation is CASTMPGYQETQYF. Full variable domain (remainder filled in from reference TRBV7-9 and TRBJ2-5): DTGVSQNPRHKITKRGQNVTFRCDPISEHNRLYWYRQTLGQGPEFLTYFQNEAQLEKSRLLSDRFSAERPKGSFSTLEIQRTEQGDSAMYLCASTMPGYQETQYFGPGTRLLVL.

This clonotype occurred many times. The chain has TRBV6-2 or TRBV6-3 and TRBJ2-7; no firm D call. Germline loops: CDR1 MNHEY, CDR2 SVGEGT. V was shortened by 2 bases and J by 6 bases, with 8 bases between the two germline ends. This CDR3 is built from 12 residues. This chain's CDR3 is CASSYRAVEQYF. CDR3 sequence (DNA): TGTGCCAGCAGTTACAGAGCAGTCGAGCAGTACTTC.

The sample holds many counts of this clonotype. The V call is TRBV6-5, the J call TRBJ2-7, with D hard to call. Germline assignment: CDR1 MNHEY and CDR2 SVGAGI. The V end lost 2 bases, the J end lost 2 bases, and 13 bases lay between the germline ends. The CDR3 loop spans 15 amino acids. This CDR3 reads CASSYGPELAYEQYF. The CDR3 DNA follows: TGTGCCAGCAGTTACGGACCAGAGTTGGCCTACGAGCAGTACTTC.

This clonotype was seen repeatedly, ten times or more. The chain recombines TRBV6-5 with TRBJ2-7; TRBD1 might be the D (6 bases). The V end was cut by 1 base, the J end by 5 bases, with 9 bases between. This CDR3 has 13 residues. Germline values: CDR1 MNHEY, CDR2 SVGAGI. CDR3 residues: CASSYLGAHEQYF. The CDR3, as DNA: TGTGCCAGCAGTTACTTGGGGGCCCACGAGCAGTACTTC.

This clonotype was observed a handful of times. This may stem from a read error, because a much larger clone lies one nucleotide away. The chain employs TRBV7-2 and TRBJ1-2; D not resolved. This CDR3 has 11 amino acids. The V gene lost 5 bases and the J gene lost 5 bases, with 6 bases spanning the gap. Germline CDR1 and CDR2: SGHTA and FQGNSA. The CDR3 bases are TGTGCCAGCAGCCCAGAGTATGGCTACACCTTC. It specifies CASSPEYGYTF.

This clonotype was observed at least ten times. The rearrangement joins TRBV5-1 to TRBJ2-4; no definite D call. CDR1 and CDR2 from the germline V gene are SGHRS and YFSETQ. The ends were cut back, 4 bases at V and 6 bases at J, with 11 bases in the middle. The CDR3 has 13 residues. The CDR3 nucleotides read TGCGCCAGCAGCGACACCGTGGGAAACATTCAGTACTTC. Its translation: CASSDTVGNIQYF.

This clonotype was observed at least ten times. The CDR3 nucleotides are TGCAGCGTCGGGTGGGCTTCACGGGGGTACGAGCAGTACTTC. Translation gives CSVGWASRGYEQYF. The V call is TRBV29-1, the J call TRBJ2-7, with D perhaps TRBD2 (6 bases). V gave up 6 bases and J gave up 4 bases, with 19 bases separating them. The germline gives CDR1 SQVTM, CDR2 ANQGSEA. The CDR3 length is 14 residues.

This clonotype was recorded a few times. V and J are TRBV27 and TRBJ1-1, with a weak D call TRBD1 (5 bases). CDR1 MNHEY and CDR2 SMNVEV come from the germline V gene (reference sequence). CDR3 length: 13 amino acids. V lost 5 bases, J lost 3 bases, and 10 bases lay in between. As DNA, the CDR3 is TGTGCCAGCAGTACCCAGGGTGACACTGAAGCTTTCTTT. This sequence encodes CASSTQGDTEAFF.

Many counts were recorded for this clonotype. This chain connects TRBV11-2 to TRBJ2-2; D is ambiguous. Germline CDR1 reads SGHAT; CDR2 reads FQNNGV. With 5 bases removed from V and 3 bases from J, the gap between germline ends came to 4 bases. The CDR3 loop spans 12 amino acids. The CDR3 nucleotides read TGTGCCAGCAGCGCGTACACCGGGGAGCTGTTTTTT. Protein product: CASSAYTGELFF.

At least ten counts were recorded for this clonotype. The rearrangement joins TRBV7-3 to TRBJ1-1; TRBD1 might be the D (5 bases). Germline CDR1 is SGHTA and CDR2 is FQGTGA. The CDR3 loop spans 13 amino acids. V was trimmed by 5 bases and J by 2 bases, leaving 9 bases between them. CDR3 in DNA: TGTGCCAGCAGCCCCGGACACAACACTGAAGCTTTCTTT. Residues: CASSPGHNTEAFF.

V usage is TRBV29-1 and J usage is TRBJ1-2; TRBD1 aligns across 7 bases. V dropped 7 bases and J dropped 3; count of bases not matched to a gene: 5. The CDR3 is 12 amino acids. Germline lookup yields CDR1 SQVTM and CDR2 ANQGSEA. The CDR3: CSAKGADYGYTF. The CDR3 DNA reads TGCAGCGCGAAGGGGGCGGACTATGGCTACACCTTC.

The DNA of the CDR3 is TGTGCCAGCAGTTGGCAGGGGGAATCAAATCAGCCCCAGCATTTT. Its protein product is CASSWQGESNQPQHF. The chain recombines TRBV6-2 or TRBV6-3 with TRBJ1-5, with 7 positions matching TRBD1. Germline V gene data show CDR1 as MNHEY and CDR2 as SVGEGT. The CDR3 consists of 15 residues. Trimming removed 4 bases from V and 4 bases from J; junction bases left unmatched: 7.

This clonotype was detected many times. The V and J genes are TRBV28 and TRBJ2-7; D assignment may be TRBD1 or TRBD2 (6 bases each). Deletions cut 2 bases from V and 3 bases from J, with 17 bases between. The CDR3 is made up of 16 amino acids. CDR1 is MDHEN, CDR2 SYDVKM, per germline. Here the CDR3 reads CASSLGGMGAGYEQYF. The CDR3, as DNA: TGTGCCAGCAGTTTAGGGGGGATGGGGGCGGGCTACGAGCAGTACTTC.

This clonotype was counted ten times or more. The chain links TRBV28 to TRBJ1-1; D is possibly TRBD1 (6 bases). This CDR3 is 16 amino acids long. Germline V CDR1 and CDR2: MDHEN, SYDVKM. Trimming took off 6 bases at V and 1 base at J, with 18 bases between the two ends. The CDR3 protein is CASSFPPGGKNTEAFF. For the CDR3, the DNA is TGTGCCAGCAGCTTTCCGCCCGGGGGCAAGAACACTGAAGCTTTCTTT.

In its sample, this clonotype was seen many times. CDR3 in DNA: TGTGCCAGCAGTCCTCTGGGTGCGATCAACTTGAACACCGGGGAGCTGTTTTTT. Residues: CASSPLGAINLNTGELFF. This sequence joins TRBV28 and TRBJ2-2, with D hard to call. V gave up 5 bases and J gave up 1 base, with 20 bases separating them. The CDR3 consists of 18 residues. Germline CDR1 and CDR2: MDHEN and SYDVKM.

This clonotype was counted at least ten times. This rearrangement joins TRBV20-1 to TRBJ2-2, with a tentative D call TRBD2 (5 bases). This CDR3 is built from 12 residues. Germline CDR1 DFQATT, CDR2 SNEGSKA (reference sequence). V lost 3 bases, J lost 5 bases, and 7 bases lay in between. The CDR3 is CSASGETGELFF. In nucleotides, the CDR3 is TGCAGTGCTAGTGGGGAGACCGGGGAGCTGTTTTTT.

At least ten counts were recorded for this clonotype. This rearrangement joins TRBV29-1 to TRBJ2-7, with D hard to call. This CDR3 contains 14 residues. Trimming stripped 1 base from V and 6 bases from J, with 16 bases between. Germline values: CDR1 SQVTM, CDR2 ANQGSEA. CDR3 nucleotide sequence: TGCAGCGTTGAAGGGGAATTGTACGGCGGCGAGCAGTACTTC. This gives the protein CSVEGELYGGEQYF.

This clonotype was observed many times. The chain joins TRBV20-1 to TRBJ2-5, with a weak D call TRBD1 (6 bases). The germline V gene encodes CDR1 DFQATT and CDR2 SNEGSKA (reference sequence). Trimming stripped 6 bases from V and 4 bases from J, with 15 bases between. CDR3 length: 13 residues. CDR3 bases: TGCAGTGCCCGGGACATGGCCATAGAGACCCAGTACTTC. Encoded protein: CSARDMAIETQYF.

In its sample, this clonotype was seen many times. The rearrangement uses TRBV6-2 or TRBV6-3 and TRBJ2-7; TRBD2 aligns across 11 bases. This CDR3 contains 15 residues. Looked up from germline, CDR1 is MNHEY and CDR2 is SVGEGT. V was pared by 4 bases and J by 3 bases, with 5 bases of the junction left unmatched. The CDR3 nucleotides are TGTGCCAGCAGTTTCACGGGACTAGCGGACTACGAGCAGTACTTC. Translating gives CASSFTGLADYEQYF.